Below, 15 T cell receptor beta chains from the same sample are listed, as sequenced in a study of neurological immune-mediated disorders (dated by TCRdb to about 2019). Library preparation used 5' RACE. The sequencing machine was an Illumina HiSeq 2500. The public reads were reanalyzed by TCRdb: fastp trimming at Q25, MiXCR alignment, in-frame beta chains only. Rows matching on CDR3 protein sequence are summarized as one entry with the most common DNA and genes. The sample table shows 50,000 to 85,000 distinct CDR3 sequences, and roughly 5% are seen once. The ten top clones hold less than 3.5% of the sample. The source material was PBMCs. The receptors originated from a woman in her twenties or thirties with multiple sclerosis.

The chain employs TRBV18 and TRBJ1-5, with D unclear. V lost 3 bases and J 3 bases, leaving 6 bases between the germline ends. Germline V lookup: CDR1 KGHSH, CDR2 LQKENI. This CDR3 contains 13 residues. Here the CDR3 reads CASSPDLNQPQHF. DNA for the CDR3: TGTGCCAGCTCACCGGACCTCAATCAGCCCCAGCATTTT.

In its sample, this clonotype was seen many times. The V call is TRBV2, the J call TRBJ2-5, with 7 bases aligning to TRBD2. The trim removed 3 bases at V and 2 bases at J, leaving 6 bases unmatched. There are 15 residues in the CDR3. Germline-derived CDR1 and CDR2 are SNHLY and FYNNEI. The CDR3 DNA is TGTGCCAGCAGTGAGGGGGAGGGGTCACAAGAGACCCAGTACTTC. Its translation: CASSEGEGSQETQYF.

This clonotype occurred many times. The chain links TRBV20-1 to TRBJ2-4, with D perhaps matching TRBD1 or TRBD2 (6 bases each). Trimming cost V 5 bases and J 0 bases, with 14 bases left between them. The germline gives CDR1 DFQATT, CDR2 SNEGSKA (reference sequence). The CDR3 covers 15 residues. The CDR3 DNA reads as TGCAGTGCTGAACGAGGGGGACTAGCCAAAAACATTCAGTACTTC. It is translated as CSAERGGLAKNIQYF.

This clonotype was observed a few times. The chain has TRBV7-2 and TRBJ2-7; the match to TRBD2 covers 8 bases. V trimming: 5 bases; J trimming: 2 bases; junction bases outside the gene matches: 5. Germline lookup yields CDR1 SGHTA and CDR2 FQGNSA. The CDR3 sequence is 14 residues long. CDR3 bases: TGTGCCAGCAGCACGCGGGGGGTTCCCTACGAGCAGTACTTC. Its protein is CASSTRGVPYEQYF.

This clonotype has a count of ten or more. The chain uses TRBV5-1 and TRBJ2-7; tentatively, D is TRBD1 or TRBD2 (5 bases each). The CDR3 is made up of 15 amino acids. Trimming took 4 bases from V and 2 from J, leaving 16 bases between them. Looked up from germline, CDR1 is SGHRS and CDR2 is YFSETQ. CDR3 in amino acids: CASSPTGRGTYEQYF. CDR3 nucleotides: TGCGCCAGCAGCCCAACGGGACGGGGAACCTACGAGCAGTACTTC.

This clonotype has at least ten counts. The chain is built from TRBV7-8 and TRBJ2-3, with a weak D call TRBD2 (7 bases). The CDR3 extends over 14 amino acids. V lost 1 base and J lost 6, with 11 bases in between. Germline lookup yields CDR1 SGHVS and CDR2 FQNEAQ. CDR3 DNA sequence: TGTGCCAGCAGCTTAGGGGGGGGCCGGGATACGCAGTATTTT. Protein product: CASSLGGGRDTQYF. Filled out from reference TRBV7-8 and TRBJ2-3, the complete variable domain reads GAGVSQSPRYKVAKRGQDVALRCDPISGHVSLFWYQQALGQGPEFLTYFQNEAQLDKSGLPSDRFFAERPEGSVSTLKIQRTQQEDSAVYLCASSLGGGRDTQYFGPGTRLTVL.

This clonotype was counted many times. This sequence joins TRBV7-9 and TRBJ1-2; no clear D gene. The CDR3 loop spans 12 amino acids. The germline CDR1 and CDR2 sequences are SEHNR and FQNEAQ (reference sequence). Trimming left V 4 bases short and J 2 bases short, with 5 bases between. As DNA, the CDR3 is TGTGCCAGCAGCTCTGACAACTATGGCTACACCTTC. Its translation: CASSSDNYGYTF.

This clonotype turned up a few times. The CDR3: CASSPGNRPGNEKLFF. The CDR3 bases are TGTGCCAGCAGTCCGGGGAACCGGCCAGGTAATGAAAAACTGTTTTTT. V gene TRBV12-3 or TRBV12-4 combines with J gene TRBJ1-4; D ambiguous. The CDR3 covers 16 residues. The V end was cut by 5 bases, the J end by 4 bases, with 17 bases between.

This clonotype was detected ten times or more. The genes are TRBV2 and TRBJ2-3, with D tentatively TRBD1 or TRBD2 (5 bases each). Looked up from germline, CDR1 is SNHLY and CDR2 is FYNNEI. V was shortened by 6 bases and J by 4 bases, with 14 bases between the two germline ends. The CDR3 totals 14 residues. As DNA, the CDR3 is TGTGCCAGCAGCTTGGGACCTGGGGCAGATACGCAGTATTTT. Its protein product is CASSLGPGADTQYF.

The table lists this clonotype with many counts. This rearrangement joins TRBV20-1 to TRBJ2-7; possible D gene TRBD1, 5 bases. The CDR3 length is 14 residues. Deletions cut 3 bases from V and 2 bases from J, with 14 bases between. Germline values: CDR1 DFQATT, CDR2 SNEGSKA (reference sequence). CDR3 nucleotide sequence: TGCAGTGCTAGTCGCCAGGGCTACGCCTACGAGCAGTACTTC. It yields the protein CSASRQGYAYEQYF.

This clonotype was seen ten or more times. DNA for the CDR3: TGTGCCAGCAGCTTGCTACAGGGAAACGAGCAGTACTTC. This encodes CASSLLQGNEQYF. This chain joins TRBV11-1 and TRBJ2-7; the D gene is possibly TRBD1 (6 bases). Per germline, CDR1 SGHAT and CDR2 FQDESV (reference sequence). Trimming removed 3 bases from V and 5 bases from J, with 11 bases in between. There are 13 residues in the CDR3.

The chain couples TRBV5-5 to TRBJ2-1; 12 bases agree with TRBD2. The CDR3 is 16 residues long. Germline V gene data show CDR1 as SGHKS and CDR2 as YYEKEE (reference sequence). V lost 2 bases to trimming and J lost 10 bases; unmatched junction nucleotides: 10. The CDR3 spells CASSFLTSGGPGEQFF. The CDR3 DNA reads as TGTGCCAGCAGCTTTTTGACTAGCGGGGGTCCCGGGGAGCAGTTCTTC.

This clonotype was detected ten times or more. This chain uses TRBV2 with TRBJ2-5; D perhaps matches TRBD1 (5 bases). The CDR3 runs 14 residues. V lost 3 bases and J 2 bases, leaving 10 bases between the germline ends. The V gene's germline CDR1 is SNHLY and CDR2 FYNNEI. CDR3 sequence reads: CASSEVTEQETQYF. In DNA, the CDR3 is TGTGCCAGCAGTGAGGTGACAGAGCAAGAGACCCAGTACTTC.

This clonotype was counted ten times or more. The chain recombines TRBV12-3 or TRBV12-4 with TRBJ1-1, with TRBD1 matching 7 bases. V gave up 7 bases and J gave up 7 bases; unmatched junction bases: 6. The CDR3 covers 12 residues. CDR3 protein: CASTFGQVEAFF. The CDR3 DNA reads as TGTGCCAGCACTTTTGGACAGGTTGAAGCTTTCTTT.

This clonotype appeared many times. The chain recombines TRBV30 with TRBJ2-2, with 7 bases that match TRBD1. V was clipped by 5 bases and J by 3 bases; unmatched bases: 9. The CDR3 loop spans 15 amino acids. The germline CDR1 and CDR2 sequences are GTSNPN and SVGIG (reference sequence). In DNA, the CDR3 is TGTGCCTGGGGGTTCCGGGACAGACACACCGGGGAGCTGTTTTTT. The encoded protein is CAWGFRDRHTGELFF. Based on the CDR3 plus reference TRBV30 and TRBJ2-2, the full variable domain is SQTIHQWPATLVQPVGSPLSLECTVEGTSNPNLYWYRQAAGRGLQLLFYSVGIGQISSEVPQNLSASRPQDRQFILSSKKLLLSDSGFYLCAWGFRDRHTGELFFGEGSRLTVL.